This T cell receptor beta chain was sequenced in a study of CD8+CD57+ T cells in acquired aplastic anemia. The overall study: The average for DNA from sorted CD4+ and CD8+ cells was around 3.4 ug.

Investigators profiled TCR beta VDJ and CDR3 from genomic DNA template. One entry per CDR3 protein results from TCRdb running MiXCR on the reads. The data show around 430,000 distinct CDR3 sequences, under 40% seen once. Germline CDR1 KGHDR, CDR2 SFDVKD. The V and J ends lost 7 bases and 9 bases respectively, with 12 bases between them. This CDR3 is 13 amino acids long. Only patients with CD8+CD57+ cell expansion on flow cytometry were chosen for sequencing. The patients all had a severe acquired aplastic anemia diagnosis. When blood sampling took place, the patients had received no therapy. The source material was sorted CD4+, CD8+, or CD8+CD57+ T cells (not recorded which) from PBMCs. This chain links TRBV24-1 with TRBJ1-6; no reliable D call. The source of this sequence is a human donor with aplastic anemia. In DNA, the CDR3 is TGTGCCACCAGCAGTGATTGGGCTTCACCCCTCCACTTT. Its translation: CATSSDWASPLHF.